Ten or more counts support the clone carrying this T cell receptor beta chain. Its antigen is undetermined. This record belongs to a study of T cells after yellow fever vaccination. Germline V gives CDR1 SGHTA, CDR2 FQGTGA. The CDR3 extends over 17 amino acids. V lost 5 bases, J lost 1 base, and 7 bases stayed unmatched. One entry per CDR3 protein, called by TCRdb with MiXCR from the 5' RACE reads. The profile shows 200,000 to 250,000 distinct CDR3 sequences, about 3% of them singletons. Study-wide results and limits: Some clonotypes were seen in both the CD4 and the CD8 compartments. These made up a small share and likely arose from convergent recombination. Weaker, the secondary response peaked sooner, at day 5 versus 15.

The specimen was CD4+ T cells sorted from PBMCs, collected 10 days after the yellow fever booster vaccination. The chain joins TRBV7-3 to TRBJ2-3; 12 positions match TRBD1. This sequence was found in a young man who received the YFV17D yellow fever vaccine. The CDR3 protein is CASSTLGQGARTDTQYF. The CDR3 DNA follows: TGTGCCAGCAGCACCCTGGGACAGGGGGCCCGCACAGATACGCAGTATTTT. Full variable domain (outside the CDR3, taken from reference TRBV7-3 and TRBJ2-3): GAGVSQTPSNKVTEKGKYVELRCDPISGHTALYWYRQSLGQGPEFLIYFQGTGAADDSGLPNDRFFAVRPEGSVSTLKIQRTERGDSAVYLCASSTLGQGARTDTQYFGPGTRLTVL.